What follows describes a single T cell receptor beta chain. The target of this receptor is not known. Base-call qualities are not available, and no considerably larger clone is one nucleotide away. The data are from a study of cytomegalovirus exposure and HLA in healthy donors (dated by TCRdb to the late 2010s). Regarding the complete study: The 500 to 700 repertoires of the first cohort and the 120 validation repertoires were produced on the same platform, according to a later analysis. The study was designed to test whether signatures of past pathogen exposure could be identified by cataloging public T cell receptors. Along with the roughly 700-subject first cohort, a separate validation cohort of over a hundred different subjects was used. To predict cytomegalovirus infection status, the study brought together high-throughput TCR immunosequencing, statistical association of individual TCRs with disease status, and machine learning. What the authors observed across the whole study: Most TCR sequences were observed very rarely across donors, whereas some public TCRs were present in many individuals. In a later analysis, TCRs clustered in the first cohort were found to also tend to co-occur in the approximately 110 validation repertoires, with 94% of cluster scores above 0. The classifier was reported to diagnose cytomegalovirus status with high specificity and sensitivity in both the original cohort and the validation cohort. The validation cohort had no HLA typing available for a later analysis, so co-occurrence within that cohort was assessed over all 110 or so repertoires. In vitro tests confirmed that three of the cytomegalovirus-associated TCR beta chains recognize cytomegalovirus antigens. The study gave a list of under 200 TCR beta chains associated with cytomegalovirus. According to the authors, the approach could potentially be generalized to other disease states and immunological phenotypes.

Receptor amplification or capture employed the immunoSEQ multiplex PCR assay. Processing in the source paper ran as follows. A statistical classification framework was developed to diagnose cytomegalovirus status using the catalog of TCR beta chain sequences. The table was pulled from immuneACCESS by TCRdb, which kept in-frame rearrangements only. Such tables lose some clones; where checked, under half of the loss comes from unresolved V genes, and the rest has no known cause. D and trimming come from the DNA, and the V and J calls and clone size come from that table. Within this sample are 200,000 to 250,000 clones, with 85% to 95% of them counted one time only. Clones ranked in the top ten supply 1% to 1.2% of the sample. The donors belonged to the validation cohort of over a hundred subjects, which was separate from the approximately 680-subject first cohort. From the cysteine through the phenylalanine, the CDR3 covers 12 amino acids. Only CDR3 DNA remains: 36 bases, in frame from the first base. V gives up 8 bases and J gives up 2 bases, and the segment between their germline ends measures 9 bases. According to the germline V gene, CDR1 reads ENHRY and CDR2 reads SYGVKD.

The chain uses TRBV10-3 and TRBJ1-1; possibly the D gene is TRBD1, per 5 matching bases. This receptor was obtained from a woman younger than 30 in good health and CMV-seronegative. The sequenced sample consisted of PBMCs. The CDR3 region reads CAIGGGNTEAFF. The sequence in DNA is TGTGCCATCGGGGGGGGTAACACTGAAGCTTTCTTT.